This T cell receptor (beta chain) was sequenced during a study of blood T cell repertoires in COVID-19. The overall study: There were acute and convalescent COVID-19 samples, and they came from the United States, Italy and Spain. T cells, B-cell-depleted T cells, or PBMCs provided the cDNA or gDNA that served as material.

The germline CDR1 and CDR2 sequences are SGHNT and YYREEE (reference sequence). With 2 bases removed from V and 3 bases from J, the gap between germline ends came to 11 bases. This CDR3 contains 14 residues. Clones were sequenced by immunoSEQ multiplex PCR, and TCRdb holds only the in-frame ones, with some missing. Of about 130,000 clones listed, about four fifths are singletons. This clonotype was sampled from a woman aged 80 or over with acute or convalescent COVID-19. The chain uses TRBV5-4 and TRBJ1-2; possibly TRBD1 for D (5 bases). Sequencing was performed on peripheral blood. The CDR3 bases are TGTGCCAGCAGCTTATTTACGGGGGACTATGGCTACACCTTC. It codes for CASSLFTGDYGYTF.